Presented here are 8 T cell receptor beta chains from one specimen sequenced in a study of T cells in Graves' hyperthyroidism and ophthalmopathy. The source material, RNA transcripts, was used to amplify TCR beta CDR3 regions. The HTBI primer set served for first-round RT-PCR of the TCR CDR3. One entry per CDR3 protein, called by TCRdb with MiXCR from the multiplex PCR reads. The repertoire holds approximately 420,000 distinct CDR3 sequences, with about 15% as singletons. Sequencing was carried out using blood. The receptors derive from a woman aged 30 to 39 with Graves' hyperthyroidism.

This clonotype was seen repeatedly, ten times or more. The J gene is TRBJ2-5, the V gene TRBV5-1, with D maybe TRBD1 (6 bases). The length of the CDR3 is 16 residues. The V end lost 4 bases, the J end lost 5 bases, and 21 bases lay between the germline ends. Germline V gives CDR1 SGHRS, CDR2 YFSETQ. The CDR3 DNA is TGCGCCAGCAGCGAGAGGAGAGACAGGTTCGTCGAGACCCAGTACTTC. This codes for CASSERRDRFVETQYF. The full variable domain, its missing parts supplied by reference TRBV5-1 and TRBJ2-5, is KAGVTQTPRYLIKTRGQQVTLSCSPISGHRSVSWYQQTPGQGLQFLFEYFSETQRNKGNFPGRFSGRQFSNSRSEMNVSTLELGDSALYLCASSERRDRFVETQYFGPGTRLLVL.

This clonotype was observed at least ten times. This sequence joins TRBV20-1 and TRBJ2-3, with 7 bases that match TRBD2. V was clipped by 4 bases and J by 0 bases; unmatched bases: 7. The CDR3 runs to 15 residues. Per germline, CDR1 DFQATT and CDR2 SNEGSKA (reference sequence). CDR3 sequence reads: CSANRREISTDTQYF. In DNA, the CDR3 is TGCAGTGCTAATCGGCGGGAGATAAGCACAGATACGCAGTATTTT.

This chain links TRBV7-9 with TRBJ2-2, with D possibly being TRBD2 (5 bases). Germline V gives CDR1 SEHNR, CDR2 FQNEAQ (reference sequence). V was clipped by 1 base and J by 4 bases, with 10 bases between them. This CDR3 region has 15 residues. The CDR3 DNA is TGTGCCAGCAGCTTAGAGGGAGCGCGCACCGGGGAGCTGTTTTTT. Residues: CASSLEGARTGELFF.

The chain combines TRBV6-5 with TRBJ2-1; D is perhaps TRBD1 (6 bases). Trimming left V 0 bases short and J 5 bases short, with 17 bases between. There are 17 residues in the CDR3. In germline, CDR1 is MNHEY, CDR2 SVGAGI. In nucleotides, the CDR3 is TGTGCCAGCAGTTACTCGATCGTCGGACAGCAAGACAATGAGCAGTTCTTC. Amino acid sequence: CASSYSIVGQQDNEQFF.

The table lists this clonotype with many counts. The V call is TRBV5-1, the J call TRBJ1-2, with a weak D call TRBD1 (5 bases). The CDR3 extends over 13 amino acids. Trimming pared 1 base from V and 6 bases from J, leaving 10 bases between. Germline V lookup: CDR1 SGHRS, CDR2 YFSETQ. CDR3 loop: CASSLPQGDGYTF. The DNA of the CDR3 is TGCGCCAGCAGCTTGCCTCAGGGAGATGGCTACACCTTC. Together with reference TRBV5-1 and TRBJ1-2, the CDR3 gives the full variable domain: KAGVTQTPRYLIKTRGQQVTLSCSPISGHRSVSWYQQTPGQGLQFLFEYFSETQRNKGNFPGRFSGRQFSNSRSEMNVSTLELGDSALYLCASSLPQGDGYTFGSGTRLTVV.

The sample holds many counts of this clonotype. The chain carries TRBV6-1 and TRBJ2-1; D is unclear. The germline gives CDR1 MNHNS, CDR2 SASEGT. V lost 7 bases and J 2 bases, leaving 18 bases between the germline ends. This CDR3 region has 16 residues. The CDR3 sequence is CASIEAPGRTYNEQFF. The CDR3 DNA reads TGTGCCAGCATCGAGGCGCCCGGACGGACCTACAATGAGCAGTTCTTC.

This clonotype has at least ten counts. This sequence joins TRBV20-1 and TRBJ2-1; D unresolved. The CDR3 has 11 amino acids. Germline-derived CDR1 and CDR2 are DFQATT and SNEGSKA (reference sequence). V was pared by 1 base and J by 9 bases, with 7 bases between. The CDR3 bases are TGCAGTGCTAGAGGTCGGCCTGAGCAGTTCTTC. Its translation: CSARGRPEQFF.

The CDR3 bases are TGTGCCAGCAGTGAACCCACTAGCGGGGGGGGAGCCGAGCAGTACTTC. The encoded protein is CASSEPTSGGGAEQYF. The V and J genes are TRBV2 and TRBJ2-7; 13 bases line up with TRBD2. V dropped 2 bases and J dropped 6; count of bases not matched to a gene: 7. This CDR3 contains 16 residues. CDR1 is SNHLY, CDR2 FYNNEI, per germline.